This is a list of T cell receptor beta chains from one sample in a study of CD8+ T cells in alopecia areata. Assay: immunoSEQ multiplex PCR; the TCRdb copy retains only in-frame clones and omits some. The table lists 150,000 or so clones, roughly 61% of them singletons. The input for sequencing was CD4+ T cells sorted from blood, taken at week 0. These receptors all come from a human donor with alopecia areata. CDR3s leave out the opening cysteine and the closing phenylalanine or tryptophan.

CDR3: ASTLGNTQY; V: TRBV7-8; J: TRBJ2-3
CDR3: ASSAESGEKDTQY; V: TRBV9; J: TRBJ2-3
CDR3: ASSLAGRVGEQY; V: TRBV7-2; J: TRBJ2-7
CDR3: ASRQIGTAKNIQY; V: TRBV11-2; J: TRBJ2-4
CDR3: ASSQARETQY; V: TRBV14; J: TRBJ2-5
CDR3: AWSGGFGYEQY; V: TRBV30; J: TRBJ2-7
CDR3: ASSSTGTGNYEQY; V: TRBV28; J: TRBJ2-7
CDR3: ASSQVPQLYYGYT; V: TRBV4-1; J: TRBJ1-2
CDR3: ASSLWGGASTDTQY; V: TRBV7-2; J: TRBJ2-3
CDR3: ASSPSRDSEAF; V: TRBV18; J: TRBJ1-1
CDR3: ASSGGTGRSYEQY; V: TRBV4-1; J: TRBJ2-7
CDR3: ATDGGWEGEAF; V: TRBV25-1; J: TRBJ1-1
CDR3: ASSTLYEQY; V: TRBV6-5; J: TRBJ2-7
CDR3: SGRNTEAF; V: TRBV29-1; J: TRBJ1-1
CDR3: ASSLGGSTTNEKLF; V: TRBV5-1; J: TRBJ1-4
CDR3: ASSLRDRGWPEQY; V: TRBV5-1; J: TRBJ2-7
CDR3: SVETGPDTQY; V: TRBV29-1; J: TRBJ2-3
CDR3: ASSPPTASGFYNEQF; V: TRBV4-3; J: TRBJ2-1
CDR3: AISEEGASGYT; V: TRBV10-3; J: TRBJ1-2
CDR3: ASPCYGGYT; V: TRBV23-1; J: TRBJ1-2
CDR3: SVGVQNNQPQH; V: TRBV29-1; J: TRBJ1-5
CDR3: SAASLAGQPYGYT; V: TRBV29-1; J: TRBJ1-2
CDR3: SVEEMRVGVYEQY; V: TRBV29-1; J: TRBJ2-7
CDR3: AWNSWETQY; V: TRBV30; J: TRBJ2-5
CDR3: ASGYIATSYNEQF; V: TRBV5-1; J: TRBJ2-1
CDR3: ASSPDSNHGYT; V: TRBV6-5; J: TRBJ1-2
CDR3: ASSLFSPGANVLT; V: TRBV5-6; J: TRBJ2-6
CDR3: ATREGVASYEQY; V: TRBV15; J: TRBJ2-7
CDR3: ASSYSGTPHTEAF; V: TRBV6-5; J: TRBJ1-1
CDR3: ASSLQDTEAF; V: TRBV7-9; J: TRBJ1-1
CDR3: ASSLTKTHEQY; V: TRBV7-3; J: TRBJ2-7
CDR3: SATDRGGYT; V: TRBV29-1; J: TRBJ1-2
CDR3: ASSRALSGNTIY; V: TRBV9; J: TRBJ1-3
CDR3: ASSYSSRVGGYT; V: TRBV6-5; J: TRBJ1-2
CDR3: ASSLGGGAPGELF; V: TRBV5-4; J: TRBJ2-2